This TCR beta chain is drawn from a study of blood T cell repertoires in COVID-19 (dated by TCRdb to 2019 to 2021). About the full investigation: Samples covering the acute and convalescent phases of COVID-19 were provided by collaborators in the United States, Italy and Spain. The prospective study material was composed of cDNA or gDNA derived from T cells, B-cell-depleted T cells, or PBMCs. Deeply sampled blood TCRbeta repertoires from subjects exposed to, actively infected with, or recovered from COVID-19 were included in the dataset. A de-identified subject ID, COVID-19 status, age in years and sex were almost always included in the sample metadata. The repertoires were released in a freely available public database intended as a resource for research on the immune response to SARS-CoV-2. Where HLA class I and class II types were available, the types were taken from metadata supplied by the sample provider, not from assay-based typing. The samples were drawn from two sources: the first 160 participants of the ongoing ImmuneRACE study, and 1,200 or so subjects contributed by 6 global collaborators.

Taken from the germline V gene, the CDR1 and CDR2 loops are SQVTM and ANQGSEA. From cysteine to phenylalanine, the CDR3 is 12 amino acids long. CDR3 DNA only is kept here, 36 bases in frame from base 1. V lost 6 bases and J lost 6 bases; the stretch between them is 14 bases long. The paper as a whole reports these results and caveats: Clinical and demographic metadata were provided uncurated, with the amount varying by source and participant.

Samples from volunteer blood donors who had recovered from COVID-19 were contributed by a second Seattle source. Each collaborating institution followed its own protocols to collect whole blood in K2EDTA tubes. For TCRbeta analysis, collaborator samples were shipped as frozen whole blood, as isolated PBMCs, or as DNA extracted from either sample type. TCRbeta CDR3 regions were amplified from genomic DNA using the immunoSEQ Assay, a bias-controlled multiplex PCR. The published analysis was carried out like this. The number of nucleated cells in each sample was estimated from the amplification of reference gene primers within the assay. To quantify the absolute abundance of each unique TCRbeta CDR3 rearrangement, sequence reads were collapsed and filtered. Productive Simpson clonality was computed per sample as the square root of Simpson's diversity index over productive rearrangements. TCRdb carries this immuneACCESS record with in-frame sequences only. Its versions omit some clonotypes, under half of them owing to an unresolved V gene in the studies checked, with the rest unexplained. The V and J calls and the clone size are those of that table, but D and trimming were determined from the DNA. This sample comprises 240,000 or so clones, approximately 86% of them detected only once. Together, the top ten hold 2.5% to 3.5% of the sample.

About this clone: What antigen it recognizes has not been identified. No much larger clone is present one base from it, and per-base qualities are unavailable.

The chain uses TRBV29-1 and TRBJ1-1, and TRBD1 may be the D gene, going by 5 matching bases. This sequence was found in a woman in her twenties or thirties who had recovered from COVID-19. Sequencing was carried out using peripheral blood. The DNA sequence is TGCAGCGTCGTAACAGGTTACCCTGAAGCTTTCTTT. This sequence encodes CSVVTGYPEAFF.